The T cell receptor (beta chain) described here comes from a study of blood T cell repertoires in COVID-19. As for the study in general: The United States, Italy and Spain supplied acute and convalescent COVID-19 samples. In each case, the material was cDNA or gDNA derived from T cells, B-cell-depleted T cells, or PBMCs.

Germline assignment: CDR1 SGHTA and CDR2 FQGNSA. CDR3 length: 15 amino acids. V was trimmed by 5 bases and J by 2 bases, leaving 10 bases between them. Original methodology: Nucleated cell counts were estimated from reference gene primer amplification. Only in-frame clones appear in the TCRdb table, and some are missing; sequencing was by immunoSEQ multiplex PCR. Clonal size and the V and J genes are those of that table, whereas D and trimming came from the DNA. This table holds more than 45,000 clones, just under 90% found once. This chain links TRBV7-2 with TRBJ2-6, with D maybe TRBD1 (6 bases). The receptor's source is a man in his sixties with acute or convalescent COVID-19. Sequencing was carried out using peripheral blood. This CDR3 is CASSLQGPGANVLTF. CDR3 bases: TGTGCCAGCAGCCTACAGGGCCCTGGGGCCAACGTCCTGACTTTC.